This T cell receptor (beta chain) was captured in a study of cytomegalovirus exposure and HLA in healthy donors. Study findings and constraints: Cytomegalovirus status was reportedly diagnosed by the classifier with high sensitivity and specificity.

Researchers ran the PCR with 60 Vbeta and 13 Jbeta primers. This table comes from immunoSEQ multiplex PCR, and its TCRdb copy is limited to in-frame clones, with some not included. The sample lists some 140,000 clones; around 80% were seen once. Of note for this clone: Its matching antigen is unknown. The junction differs from germline at one of its ends, possibly a read error.

Sequencing input: PBMCs. This clonotype was obtained from a man in his forties in good health and CMV-seropositive.

The CDR3 sequence is CASSELGGRDNNEQFF. The CDR3 DNA follows: TGTGCCAGTAGTGAATTGGGGGGGAGGGACAACAATGAGCAGTTCTTC. The chain carries TRBV25-1 and TRBJ2-1, with D perhaps matching TRBD2 (7 bases). Per germline, CDR1 MGHDK and CDR2 SYGVNS. This CDR3 is built from 16 residues.